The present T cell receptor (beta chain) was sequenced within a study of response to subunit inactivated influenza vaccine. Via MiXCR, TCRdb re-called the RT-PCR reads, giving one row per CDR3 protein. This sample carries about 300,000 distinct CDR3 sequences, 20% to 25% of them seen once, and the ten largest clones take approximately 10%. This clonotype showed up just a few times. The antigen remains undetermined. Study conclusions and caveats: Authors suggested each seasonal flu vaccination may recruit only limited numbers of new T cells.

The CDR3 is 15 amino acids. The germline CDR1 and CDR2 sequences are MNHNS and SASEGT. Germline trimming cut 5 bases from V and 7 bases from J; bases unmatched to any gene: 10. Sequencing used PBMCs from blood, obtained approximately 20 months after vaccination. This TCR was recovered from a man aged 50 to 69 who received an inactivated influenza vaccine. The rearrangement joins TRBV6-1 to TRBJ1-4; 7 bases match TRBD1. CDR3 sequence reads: CASSRRQGYGEKLFF. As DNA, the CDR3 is TGTGCCAGCAGTCGCCGACAGGGTTATGGTGAAAAACTGTTTTTT.